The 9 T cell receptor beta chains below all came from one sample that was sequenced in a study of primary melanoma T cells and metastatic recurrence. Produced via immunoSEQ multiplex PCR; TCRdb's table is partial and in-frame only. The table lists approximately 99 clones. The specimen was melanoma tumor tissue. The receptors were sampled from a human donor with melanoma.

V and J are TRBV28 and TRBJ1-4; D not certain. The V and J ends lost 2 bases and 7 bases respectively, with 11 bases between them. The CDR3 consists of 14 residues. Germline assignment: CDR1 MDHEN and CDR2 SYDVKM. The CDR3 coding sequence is TGTGCCAGCAGTTTAGCCTCCTGGGGTGAAAAACTGTTTTTT. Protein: CASSLASWGEKLFF.

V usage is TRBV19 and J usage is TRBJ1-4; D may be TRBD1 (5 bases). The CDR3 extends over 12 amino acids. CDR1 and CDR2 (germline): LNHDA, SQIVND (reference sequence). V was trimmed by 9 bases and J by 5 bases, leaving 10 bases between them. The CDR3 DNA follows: TGTGCCAGCCGGGACCCAAATGAAAAACTGTTTTTT. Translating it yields CASRDPNEKLFF. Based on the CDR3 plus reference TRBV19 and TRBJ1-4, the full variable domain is DGGITQSPKYLFRKEGQNVTLSCEQNLNHDAMYWYRQDPGQGLRLIYYSQIVNDFQKGDIAEGYSVSREKKESFPLTVTSAQKNPTAFYLCASRDPNEKLFFGSGTQLSVL.

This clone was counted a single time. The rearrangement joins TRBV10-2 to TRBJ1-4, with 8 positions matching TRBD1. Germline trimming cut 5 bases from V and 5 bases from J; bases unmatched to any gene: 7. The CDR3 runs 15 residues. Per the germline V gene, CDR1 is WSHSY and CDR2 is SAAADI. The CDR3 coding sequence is TGCGCCAGCAGTTACACGACAGGGGAAAATGAAAAACTGTTTTTT. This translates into CASSYTTGENEKLFF.

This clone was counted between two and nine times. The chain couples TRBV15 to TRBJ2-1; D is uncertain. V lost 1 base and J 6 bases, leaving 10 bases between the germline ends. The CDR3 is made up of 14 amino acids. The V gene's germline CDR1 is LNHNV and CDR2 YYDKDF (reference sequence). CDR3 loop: CATSRGDMPNEQFF. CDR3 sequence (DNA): TGTGCCACCAGCAGAGGGGATATGCCCAATGAGCAGTTCTTC. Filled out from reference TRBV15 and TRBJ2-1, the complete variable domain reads DAMVIQNPRYQVTQFGKPVTLSCSQTLNHNVMYWYQQKSSQAPKLLFHYYDKDFNNEADTPDNFQSRRPNTSFCFLDIRSPGLGDTAMYLCATSRGDMPNEQFFGPGTRLTVL.

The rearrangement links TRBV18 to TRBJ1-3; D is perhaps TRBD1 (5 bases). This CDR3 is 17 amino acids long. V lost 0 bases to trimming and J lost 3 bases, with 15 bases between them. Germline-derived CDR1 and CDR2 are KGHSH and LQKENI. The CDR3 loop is CASSPPHPGTFGNTIYF. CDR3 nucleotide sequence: TGTGCCAGCTCACCACCCCATCCAGGGACCTTTGGAAACACCATATATTTT.

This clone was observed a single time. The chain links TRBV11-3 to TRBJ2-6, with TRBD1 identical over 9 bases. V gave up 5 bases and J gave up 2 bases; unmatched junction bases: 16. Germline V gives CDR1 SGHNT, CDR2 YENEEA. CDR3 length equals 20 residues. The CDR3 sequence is CASSPDRGIWLRTGANVLTF. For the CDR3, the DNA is TGTGCCAGCAGCCCGGACAGGGGCATTTGGTTAAGAACTGGGGCCAACGTCCTGACTTTC.

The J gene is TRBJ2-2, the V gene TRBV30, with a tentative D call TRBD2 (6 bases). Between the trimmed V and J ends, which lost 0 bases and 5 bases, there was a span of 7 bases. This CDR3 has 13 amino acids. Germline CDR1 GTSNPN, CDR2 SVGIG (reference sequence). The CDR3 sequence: CAWSVGGTGELFF. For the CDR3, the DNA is TGTGCCTGGAGTGTAGGAGGGACCGGGGAGCTGTTTTTT.

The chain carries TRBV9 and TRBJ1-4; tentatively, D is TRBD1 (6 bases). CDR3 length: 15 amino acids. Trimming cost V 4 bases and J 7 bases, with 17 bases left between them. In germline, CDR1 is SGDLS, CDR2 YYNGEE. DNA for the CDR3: TGTGCCAGCAGCAACTTGAGGGGGGATGGTGAAAAACTGTTTTTT. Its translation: CASSNLRGDGEKLFF.

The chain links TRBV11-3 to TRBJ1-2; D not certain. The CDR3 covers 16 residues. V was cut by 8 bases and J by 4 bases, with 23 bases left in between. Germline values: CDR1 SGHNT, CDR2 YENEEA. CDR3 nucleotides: TGTGCCAGCCTTCTAGGTTATCCACGAAAGACCTATGGCTACACCTTC. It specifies CASLLGYPRKTYGYTF.